One and the same sample provided the 20 T cell receptor beta chains below, sequenced in a study of blood T cell repertoires in COVID-19. TCRdb's copy holds only in-frame clones and misses some; the assay was immunoSEQ multiplex PCR. This sample yields 150,000 or so clones, of which 86% are seen a single time; about 8.2% belongs to the top ten. The sample consisted of peripheral blood. The receptors here all came from a man in his sixties with acute or convalescent COVID-19.

About this clone: The same CDR3 also results from other DNA sequences found in this sample. The chain recombines TRBV5-1 with TRBJ1-3; TRBD1 might be the D (6 bases). V lost 5 bases, J lost 0 bases, and 6 bases lay in between. The CDR3 is 13 residues long. Per germline, CDR1 SGHRS and CDR2 YFSETQ. The CDR3 loop is CASRQGSGNTIYF. CDR3 nucleotide sequence: TGCGCCAGCAGACAGGGCTCTGGAAACACCATATATTTT.

This clone has a handful of counts. The chain has TRBV30 and TRBJ2-7; 7 nucleotides match TRBD2. The CDR3 runs to 13 residues. Germline lookup yields CDR1 GTSNPN and CDR2 SVGIG (reference sequence). J lost 6 bases, V lost 2 bases, and 7 bases had no gene match. This CDR3 reads CAWSHPGGFEQYF. The CDR3 DNA reads TGTGCCTGGAGTCATCCGGGAGGATTCGAGCAGTACTTC.

This chain uses TRBV28 with TRBJ2-1; TRBD2 matches 15 bases. CDR1 MDHEN and CDR2 SYDVKM come from the germline V gene. The CDR3 runs to 15 residues. The trim removed 5 bases at V and 10 bases at J, leaving 6 bases unmatched. Here the CDR3 DNA reads TGTGCCAGCAGTCCGTGGACTAGCGGGAGGGCAGAGCAGTTCTTC. It yields the protein CASSPWTSGRAEQFF.

Concerning this clone: Distinct nucleotide sequences in the sample also encode this CDR3. The rearrangement uses TRBV5-1 and TRBJ1-4, with D unclear. Trimming took off 4 bases at V and 1 base at J, with 8 bases between the two ends. This CDR3 contains 14 residues. Germline V gene lookup returns CDR1 SGHRS and CDR2 YFSETQ. The CDR3 sequence: CASSPTGTNEKLFF. The CDR3, as DNA: TGCGCCAGCAGCCCGACGGGAACTAATGAAAAACTGTTTTTT.

The chain uses TRBV12-3 or TRBV12-4 and TRBJ2-1, with TRBD1 identical over 9 bases. J was trimmed by 7 bases and V by 6 bases; bases with no gene match: 4. CDR3 length: 13 residues. The CDR3 DNA reads as TGTGCCAGCAGCTCAGGACAGGGGAATGAGCAGTTCTTC. The encoded protein is CASSSGQGNEQFF.

The chain recombines TRBV29-1 with TRBJ2-7, with 7 bases fitting TRBD1. V lost 4 bases to trimming and J lost 0 bases; unmatched junction nucleotides: 3. Germline loops: CDR1 SQVTM, CDR2 ANQGSEA. CDR3 size: 13 residues. DNA of the CDR3: TGCAGCGTTGGGTGGGACAGCTCCTACGAGCAGTACTTC. It is translated as CSVGWDSSYEQYF.

CDR3 DNA sequence: TGTGCCAGCAGTTACTCGAGTAGCAACTCCCTGAAGGGCTACACCTTC. Amino acid sequence: CASSYSSSNSLKGYTF. The chain carries TRBV6-5 and TRBJ1-2, with D unclear. The CDR3 consists of 16 residues. Germline CDR1 and CDR2: MNHEY and SVGAGI. V lost 0 bases to trimming and J lost 8 bases, with 19 bases between them.

The gene calls are TRBV7-2 and TRBJ2-7; TRBD2 matches 7 bases. The CDR3 length is 16 residues. Per the germline V gene, CDR1 is SGHTA and CDR2 is FQGNSA. V lost 0 bases, J lost 3 bases, and 8 bases stayed unmatched. The CDR3 DNA sequence: TGTGCCAGCAGCTTAGCGCTTCTTGCTAGCGGCTACGAGCAGTACTTC. It specifies CASSLALLASGYEQYF.

This clone was observed once. The gene calls are TRBV20-1 and TRBJ1-4; D unclear. V was pared by 3 bases and J by 0 bases, with 8 bases between. CDR1 and CDR2 from the germline V gene are DFQATT and SNEGSKA (reference sequence). CDR3 length: 14 amino acids. CDR3 residues: CSASRQATNEKLFF. In DNA form, the CDR3 reads TGCAGTGCTAGTAGGCAGGCAACTAATGAAAAACTGTTTTTT.

This clone was observed a few times. This sequence joins TRBV10-2 and TRBJ2-1, with no clear D. With 7 bases removed from V and 0 bases from J, the gap between germline ends came to 7 bases. The length of the CDR3 is 13 residues. Germline V gene lookup returns CDR1 WSHSY and CDR2 SAAADI. The CDR3 region is CASKPGSYNEQFF. The CDR3 bases are TGCGCCAGCAAACCAGGCTCCTACAATGAGCAGTTCTTC.

The CDR3 loop reads CASSFWSVAGDDTDTQYF. Written as DNA, the CDR3 is TGTGCCAGCAGCTTTTGGTCGGTTGCGGGAGACGACACAGATACGCAGTATTTT. This chain links TRBV5-8 with TRBJ2-3, with TRBD2 matching 7 bases. From germline, CDR1 is SGHTS and CDR2 YDEGEE. CDR3 size: 18 residues. Unmatched junction bases numbered 14, after V lost 2 bases and J lost 2 bases. Filled out from reference TRBV5-8 and TRBJ2-3, the complete variable domain reads EAGVTQSPTHLIKTRGQQATLRCSPISGHTSVYWYQQALGLGLQFLLWYDEGEERNRGNFPPRFSGRQFPNYSSELNVNALELEDSALYLCASSFWSVAGDDTDTQYFGPGTRLTVL.

The chain links TRBV6-5 to TRBJ1-1; 7 nucleotides align to TRBD1. Germline V CDR1 and CDR2: MNHEY, SVGAGI. After removal of 5 bases from V and 12 bases from J, the junction contained 12 bases not matched to a gene. CDR3 length: 13 amino acids. Written as DNA, the CDR3 is TGTGCCAGCAGTCCGCCCACAGGGGTCGGAACTTTCTTT. Translating gives CASSPPTGVGTFF.

The rearrangement uses TRBV21-1 and TRBJ2-7; the listed D gene, TRBD2, was not tested against the DNA. TRBV21-1 is recorded as a pseudogene. The CDR3 sequence is 13 residues long. This CDR3 is CASSKASGREQYF. The CDR3, as DNA: TGTGCCAGCAGCAAGGCTAGCGGGCGCGAGCAGTACTTC.

The chain carries TRBV6-2 or TRBV6-3 and TRBJ2-1, with 8 bases fitting TRBD2. The germline gives CDR1 MNHEY, CDR2 SVGEGT. V lost 2 bases and J lost 8; bases outside the gene matches: 8. This CDR3 contains 15 residues. In DNA, the CDR3 is TGTGCCAGCAGTTACGGTAGCGGGACCCCACATGAGCAGTTCTTC. It is translated as CASSYGSGTPHEQFF.

The V gene is TRBV28, the J gene TRBJ2-5; 11 bases match TRBD2. Germline CDR1 is MDHEN and CDR2 is SYDVKM. V gave up 6 bases and J gave up 1 base; unmatched junction bases: 1. The CDR3 loop spans 14 amino acids. Here the CDR3 reads CASSGLAGQETQYF. The CDR3 nucleotides read TGTGCCAGCAGCGGACTAGCGGGCCAAGAGACCCAGTACTTC.

The chain couples TRBV15 to TRBJ2-5; 10 positions agree with TRBD1. The germline CDR1 and CDR2 sequences are LNHNV and YYDKDF (reference sequence). This CDR3 comprises 17 residues. The V segment lost 5 bases and the J segment 5 bases; nucleotides outside the gene matches: 14. CDR3 sequence: CATSRDRGQGLSETQYF. The CDR3 nucleotides are TGTGCCACCAGCCGTGATAGGGGACAGGGGCTTTCTGAGACCCAGTACTTC.

This clone was found once. V gene TRBV5-4 combines with J gene TRBJ1-2, with a tentative D call TRBD1 (6 bases). Germline V gene lookup returns CDR1 SGHNT and CDR2 YYREEE (reference sequence). The CDR3 has 15 amino acids. V was pared by 4 bases and J by 0 bases, with 13 bases between. Here the CDR3 reads CASSTDRPANYGYTF. Here the CDR3 DNA reads TGTGCCAGCAGCACCGACAGGCCAGCTAACTATGGCTACACCTTC. The complete variable domain, with remaining parts taken from reference TRBV5-4 and TRBJ1-2, reads ETGVTQSPTHLIKTRGQQVTLRCSSQSGHNTVSWYQQALGQGPQFIFQYYREEENGRGNFPPRFSGLQFPNYSSELNVNALELDDSALYLCASSTDRPANYGYTFGSGTRLTVV.

The rearrangement links TRBV10-3 to TRBJ1-6, with D uncertain. The CDR3 is made up of 14 amino acids. The V gene's germline CDR1 is ENHRY and CDR2 SYGVKD. Trimming took 10 bases from V and 10 from J, leaving 20 bases between them. The CDR3 loop reads CATKEIHPGSPLHF. DNA for the CDR3: TGTGCCACAAAAGAGATTCACCCGGGATCACCCCTCCACTTT.

The gene calls are TRBV9 and TRBJ2-1; TRBD1 might be the D (5 bases). The CDR3 spans 14 residues. Germline V gene lookup returns CDR1 SGDLS and CDR2 YYNGEE. The ends were cut back, 3 bases at V and 2 bases at J, with 9 bases in the middle. DNA of the CDR3: TGTGCCAGCAGCGGCCGGACACCCTACAATGAGCAGTTCTTC. As protein: CASSGRTPYNEQFF.

This chain uses TRBV4-1 with TRBJ1-2, with TRBD1 identical over 10 bases. CDR1 and CDR2 (germline): MGHRA, YSYEKL. CDR3 length equals 16 residues. Trimming removed 1 base from V and 5 bases from J; junction bases left unmatched: 7. CDR3 sequence reads: CASSQGQGARGYGYTF. The CDR3 nucleotides are TGCGCCAGCAGCCAAGGACAGGGGGCGCGGGGGTATGGCTACACCTTC.